This is a list of T cell receptor beta chains from one sample in a study of T-cell reconstitution after alpha-beta-depleted transplantation in children. TCRdb fed the PCR reads into MiXCR, producing one record per CDR3 protein. Here the sample spans hundreds of thousands of distinct CDR3 sequences, 10% to 13% being singletons. The sequencing used PBMCs from the stem cell graft donor, collected from the stem cell graft. Receptors originate from a human donor who donated a stem cell graft to a child with acute myeloid leukemia. Both conserved end residues are part of each CDR3. The order of the fields is J gene, V gene, D gene, clone size, CDR3 DNA, CDR3 protein. A D gene is named only where the DNA matches it firmly. For some rows the clone size is stated as once, few or many, or as a class when expanded; others skip it.

TRBJ2-5 | TRBV2 | NA | few | TGTGCCAGCAAGGCCTCAGGAGAGACCCAGTACTTC | CASKASGETQYF
TRBJ2-1 | TRBV7-8 | NA | NA | TGTGCCAGCAGCTTACGCTACCGGGACCCCTCCAATGAGCAGTTCTTC | CASSLRYRDPSNEQFF
TRBJ2-1 | TRBV29-1 | TRBD2 | many | TGCAGCACCAGACTAGCGGCGGCCCCCGAGCAGTTCTTC | CSTRLAAAPEQFF
TRBJ2-7 | TRBV20-1 | NA | few | TGCAGTGCTTTCTATCAGGGGCCCTACGAGCAGTACTTC | CSAFYQGPYEQYF
TRBJ1-5 | TRBV6-6 | NA | NA | TGTGCCAGCAGAGGGGTGGACAATCAGCCCCAGCATTTT | CASRGVDNQPQHF
TRBJ1-1 | TRBV29-1 | NA | many | TGCAGCATCTATATTCGCACTGAAGCTTTCTTT | CSIYIRTEAFF
TRBJ2-7 | TRBV4-2 | NA | few | TGTGCCAGCAGTCCAAGCGCGGGGAACTCCTACGAGCAGTACTTC | CASSPSAGNSYEQYF
TRBJ1-2 | TRBV11-2 | NA | NA | TGTGCCAGCAGCTTCCAGTCCTATGGCTACACCTTC | CASSFQSYGYTF
TRBJ2-7 | TRBV18 | NA | NA | TGTGCCAGCTCACCGGACGGGAATAAGTACTTC | CASSPDGNKYF
TRBJ2-2 | TRBV7-3 | NA | few | TGTGCCAGCAGCTTCGAAACAGCGGGCACCGGGGAGCTGTTTTTT | CASSFETAGTGELFF
TRBJ2-7 | TRBV7-8 | NA | few | TGTGCCAGCAGCTTTCCCCTTCTGTGGACTCCCGCCTACGAGCAGTACTTC | CASSFPLLWTPAYEQYF
TRBJ2-7 | TRBV5-1 | NA | few | TGCGCCAGCAGCACCTCGGGACCCCTGATAGAGCAGTACTTC | CASSTSGPLIEQYF
TRBJ2-7 | TRBV4-2 | NA | NA | TGTGCCAGCAGCCAAGCGACCGGGACGGAGAGCTCCTACGAGCAGTACTTC | CASSQATGTESSYEQYF
TRBJ1-2 | TRBV20-1 | NA | many | TGCAGTGCTAGTGATACAGGGAACTATGGCTACACCTTC | CSASDTGNYGYTF
TRBJ2-7 | TRBV6-5 | NA | NA | TGTGCCAGCAGTTACTCTCTCGGGCCCTACGAGCAGTACTTC | CASSYSLGPYEQYF
TRBJ2-5 | TRBV10-3 | TRBD2 | NA | TGTGCCATCAGGGGGACTAGCGGGGAAGAGACCCAGTACTTC | CAIRGTSGEETQYF
TRBJ2-1 | TRBV2 | NA | NA | TGTGCCAGCAGTGCGCGCCATAGTGAGCAGTTCTTC | CASSARHSEQFF
TRBJ2-1 | TRBV4-3 | NA | few | TGCGCCAGCAGCCAACAACCCAATTCAGGGCAGTTCTTC | CASSQQPNSGQFF
TRBJ2-7 | TRBV5-1 | TRBD2 | many | TGCGCCAGCAGCTTGGGGCCAGCGGGAGAGAACGAGCAGTACTTC | CASSLGPAGENEQYF
TRBJ1-1 | TRBV9 | NA | many | TGTGCCAGCAGCGTAGTACAGAAGAACACTGAAGCTTTCTTT | CASSVVQKNTEAFF
TRBJ2-2 | TRBV12-3/TRBV12-4 | NA | NA | TGTGCCAGCAGTATGCGGGTAAACACCGGGGAGCTGTTTTTT | CASSMRVNTGELFF
TRBJ1-1 | TRBV18 | NA | NA | TGTGCCAGCTCACCACAAAGTGCAGGTGGAGCTTTCTTT | CASSPQSAGGAFF
TRBJ2-4 | TRBV5-1 | NA | few | TGCGCCAGCAGCTTGATCTGGTATCAGTACTTC | CASSLIWYQYF
TRBJ2-1 | TRBV9 | NA | NA | TGTGCCAGCAGCGGGGGGACTAATGAGCAGTTCTTC | CASSGGTNEQFF
TRBJ2-3 | TRBV20-1 | TRBD2 | many | TGCAGTGCTAGGTCCGGGACTACCACCACAGATACGCAGTATTTT | CSARSGTTTTDTQYF
TRBJ1-1 | TRBV5-1 | NA | few | TGCGCCAGCAGTTTGGACGGTCGAGGGGATAGGGCTTTCTTT | CASSLDGRGDRAFF
TRBJ2-7 | TRBV10-3 | TRBD2 | many | TGTGCCATCAGTGCCCTAGCGGGAGTAAGCGAGCAGTACTTC | CAISALAGVSEQYF
TRBJ2-1 | TRBV7-8 | NA | NA | TGTGCCACCCGCGCACTGAATGAGCAGTTCTTC | CATRALNEQFF
TRBJ2-1 | TRBV10-2 | NA | many | TGCGCCAGCAGTGGGGTATCCTACAATGAGCAGTTCTTC | CASSGVSYNEQFF
TRBJ1-6 | TRBV6-5 | NA | many | TGTGCCAGCAGTTATGCGTCCAGGGTGGGAGATTCACCCCTCCACTTT | CASSYASRVGDSPLHF
TRBJ2-7 | TRBV6-1 | NA | many | TGTGCCAGCAGCCCCCGGGAGACCGCCAACGAGCAGTACTTC | CASSPRETANEQYF